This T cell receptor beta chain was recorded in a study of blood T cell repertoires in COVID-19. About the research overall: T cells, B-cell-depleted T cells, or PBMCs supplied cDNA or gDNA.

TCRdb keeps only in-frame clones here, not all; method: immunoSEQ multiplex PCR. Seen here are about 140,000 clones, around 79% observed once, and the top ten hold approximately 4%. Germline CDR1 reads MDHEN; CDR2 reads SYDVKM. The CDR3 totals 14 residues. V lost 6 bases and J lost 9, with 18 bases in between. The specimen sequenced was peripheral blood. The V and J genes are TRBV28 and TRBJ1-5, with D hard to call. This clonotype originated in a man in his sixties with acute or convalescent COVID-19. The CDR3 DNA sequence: TGTGCCAGCAGAAGCGGGCTAACAGAAAGGCCCCAGCATTTT. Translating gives CASRSGLTERPQHF.